This T cell receptor beta chain was obtained from a study of blood T cell repertoires in COVID-19. Study overall: Samples taken during acute and convalescent COVID-19 were collected in the United States, Italy and Spain. The cDNA or gDNA used as material had been derived from T cells, B-cell-depleted T cells, or PBMCs.

In this sample, this clone turned up a few times. This CDR3 is built from 14 residues. J gave up 7 bases and V 3 bases, and 4 bases lay outside the gene matches. The germline gives CDR1 MGHRA, CDR2 YSYEKL. TCRdb's table, derived via immunoSEQ multiplex PCR, lists solely in-frame clones and lacks some. The sample yields 350,000 to 450,000 clones, about 85% seen once. V is TRBV4-1 and J is TRBJ1-4; 8 nucleotides agree with TRBD1. The origin of this receptor is a woman between 18 and 30 years old with acute or convalescent COVID-19. Input material: peripheral blood. Here the CDR3 DNA reads TGCGCCAGCAGCCAGACAGGGGTTTTTGAAAAACTGTTTTTT. Translation gives CASSQTGVFEKLFF.